This TCR beta chain was recorded in a study of blood T cell repertoires in COVID-19 (TCRdb year 2020). The study in broad terms: Collaborator samples came from the United States, Italy and Spain and covered acute and convalescent phases of COVID-19. A freely available public database, intended as a resource for researchers studying the immune response to SARS-CoV-2, is where the repertoires were released. The prospective study material was composed of cDNA or gDNA derived from T cells, B-cell-depleted T cells, or PBMCs. The samples were drawn from two sources: the first 160 participants of the ongoing ImmuneRACE study, and over 1,000 subjects contributed by 6 global collaborators. A de-identified subject ID, COVID-19 status, age in years and sex were almost always included in the sample metadata. Deeply sampled blood TCRbeta repertoires from subjects exposed to, actively infected with, or recovered from COVID-19 were included in the dataset. Where HLA class I and class II types were available, the types were taken from metadata supplied by the sample provider, not from assay-based typing. The investigation overall reported the following: The amount of clinical and demographic metadata varied by source and participant and was provided uncurated.

A note on this clone: The antigen it binds to is not known. Base qualities are not at hand, and no much larger clone is one base apart.

Collaborating institutions collected whole blood in K2EDTA tubes following their own protocols. For TCRbeta analysis, collaborators shipped samples as frozen whole blood, isolated PBMCs, or DNA extracted from either of those sample types. V trim: 7 bases; J trim: 6 bases; unmatched bases: 12. CDR1 and CDR2 are read off the germline V gene as SQVTM and ANQGSEA. The CDR3 contains 13 residues, cysteine and phenylalanine counted. Only the CDR3 region is kept as DNA, spanning 39 bases read in frame from base 1. TCRbeta CDR3 regions were amplified from genomic DNA using the immunoSEQ Assay, a bias-controlled multiplex PCR. On the authors' methods: The number of nucleated cells in each sample was estimated from the amplification of reference gene primers within the assay. To quantify the absolute abundance of each unique TCRbeta CDR3 rearrangement, sequence reads were collapsed and filtered. For each sample, productive Simpson clonality was calculated as the square root of Simpson's diversity index across productive rearrangements. This is the immuneACCESS table as TCRdb keeps it, with only in-frame sequences that have V and J called. A part of the clones is gone; compared with another copy, unresolved V genes explain less than half, and the rest is unexplained. For V, J and clone size, that table is used; D and trimming come from the DNA. The sample table contains more than 35,000 clones; only one count was recorded for 80% to 90% of them. Together, the top ten hold roughly a fifth of the sample.

Sequencing was done on a sample of peripheral blood. The sequence was collected from a man between 65 and 80 years old with acute or convalescent COVID-19. Recombination connected TRBV29-1 to TRBJ2-7, with TRBD1 matching 7 junction bases. CDR3 sequence: CSAQGRALGEQYF. The DNA sequence is as follows: TGCAGCGCACAGGGGCGAGCTCTCGGCGAGCAGTACTTC.